The following is a T cell receptor (beta chain) sequence with its context. It lacks a known antigen. No base quality values were provided; no much bigger clone lies one nucleotide off. The germline V gene encodes CDR1 DFQATT and CDR2 SNEGSKA (reference sequence). The CDR3 starts with the cysteine, ends with the phenylalanine, and has 11 residues. Only the CDR3 DNA stays, 33 bases, in frame from base 1. Trimming accounts for 0 bases at V and 15 bases at J, while the number of junction bases matched to no gene is 4. These data come from a study of blood T cell repertoires in COVID-19 (dated by TCRdb to 2020 to 2022). The study in broad terms: The collaborator samples originated in the United States, Italy and Spain and spanned the acute and convalescent phases of COVID-19. The samples were drawn from the first 160 participants of the ongoing ImmuneRACE study and from some 1,300 subjects provided by 6 global collaborators. Where HLA class I and class II types were available, the types were taken from metadata supplied by the sample provider, not from assay-based typing. Sample metadata almost always included a de-identified subject ID, COVID-19 status, age in years and sex. The dataset comprised deeply sampled blood TCRbeta repertoires from subjects exposed to, actively infected with, or recovered from COVID-19. The repertoires were released in a freely available public database meant as a resource for research on the immune response to SARS-CoV-2. The prospective study material was composed of cDNA or gDNA derived from T cells, B-cell-depleted T cells, or PBMCs. The paper's findings and limits, for the study overall: The quantity of clinical and demographic metadata differed by source and by participant and was supplied without curation.

The immunoSEQ Assay, a bias-controlled multiplex PCR, was used to amplify TCRbeta CDR3 regions from genomic DNA. From the authors' description of their analysis: The number of nucleated cells in each sample was estimated by amplification of reference gene primers within the assay. To quantify the absolute abundance of each unique TCRbeta CDR3 rearrangement, sequence reads were collapsed and filtered. For each sample, productive Simpson clonality was calculated by taking the square root of Simpson's diversity index across productive rearrangements. Drawn from immuneACCESS, this table holds only the in-frame rearrangements with V and J called that TCRdb kept. Clones are partly lost; checked studies trace under half to an unresolved V gene and leave the rest unexplained. From that table come the V and J calls and clone size; the DNA was used to work out D and trimming. The sample yields nearly 200,000 clones; just under 85% were counted once. The ten top clones hold about 6.9% of the sample.

Each collaborating institution followed its own protocols to collect whole blood in K2EDTA tubes. For TCRbeta analysis, collaborators shipped samples in one of three forms: frozen whole blood, isolated PBMCs, or DNA extracted from either of those sample types. The specimen sequenced was peripheral blood. The sequence joins TRBV20-1 to TRBJ2-4; 8 bases in between match TRBD2. The sequence came from a human donor with acute or convalescent COVID-19. The donor label of this sample is uncertain. The CDR3 here reads CSARELAGLYF. The nucleotide sequence is given as TGCAGTGCTAGAGAGTTAGCGGGATTGTACTTC.